These 21 T cell receptor beta chains were sequenced from one sample in a study of T-cell memory formation after mild COVID-19. One entry per CDR3 protein results from TCRdb running MiXCR on the 5' RACE reads. Of 550,000 to 700,000 distinct CDR3 sequences in the sample, 15% to 20% were seen once. Sequenced sample: PBMCs or a T cell subset sorted from them (not recorded which). The source is an adult woman who had mild COVID-19 (a few samples of this study predate the infection). Cell type and time point are not known.

The genes are TRBV10-3 and TRBJ2-1, with TRBD2 identical over 15 bases. CDR1 and CDR2 (germline): ENHRY, SYGVKD. The CDR3 loop spans 17 amino acids. Trimming at V came to 5 bases and at J to 4 bases, leaving 6 bases not matched to a gene. The DNA for the CDR3 is TGTGCCATCAGTACTGGGACTAGCGGGGGGTCGTACAATGAGCAGTTCTTC. This gives the protein CAISTGTSGGSYNEQFF.

The V and J genes are TRBV5-6 and TRBJ2-4; D call uncertain. Trimming cost V 0 bases and J 0 bases, with 13 bases left between them. The CDR3 length is 17 residues. Germline V gives CDR1 SGHDT, CDR2 YYEEEE. CDR3 amino acids: CASSLGLSQVAKNIQYF. In DNA form, the CDR3 reads TGTGCCAGCAGCTTGGGGCTATCCCAAGTAGCCAAAAACATTCAGTACTTC.

About this clonotype: A read error may account for a junction end that differs from germline. CDR3: CDSSRVVAYNEQFF. The CDR3 region has the DNA TGTGACAGCAGCCGGGTGGTCGCCTACAATGAGCAGTTCTTC. The chain combines TRBV3-1 with TRBJ2-1; D uncertain. The CDR3 is made up of 14 amino acids. The V gene's germline CDR1 is LGHDT and CDR2 YNNKEL (reference sequence).

This clonotype was detected many times. V gene TRBV20-1 combines with J gene TRBJ1-6; TRBD1 matches 12 bases. The junction had 4 bases not matched to a gene; V was cut back by 6 bases and J by 10 bases. This CDR3 contains 13 residues. The germline V gene encodes CDR1 DFQATT and CDR2 SNEGSKA (reference sequence). CDR3 nucleotide sequence: TGCAGTGCCCCGGGACAGGGGGCCTCACCCCTCCACTTT. It translates to CSAPGQGASPLHF.

The rearrangement links TRBV7-9 to TRBJ2-1; no clear D. In germline, CDR1 is SEHNR, CDR2 FQNEAQ (reference sequence). This CDR3 contains 13 residues. V was cut by 1 base and J by 9 bases, with 10 bases left in between. CDR3 amino acids: CASSLVAESEQFF. In DNA form, the CDR3 reads TGTGCCAGCAGCTTAGTGGCAGAGAGTGAGCAGTTCTTC.

The chain uses TRBV10-3 and TRBJ2-7; TRBD1 matches 9 bases. Germline V lookup: CDR1 ENHRY, CDR2 SYGVKD. V gave up 8 bases and J gave up 4 bases; unmatched junction bases: 9. The CDR3 sequence is 14 residues long. DNA of the CDR3: TGTGCCATCTCCGCCGGGACAGGGTCGTACGAGCAGTACTTC. Its protein product is CAISAGTGSYEQYF.

This clonotype was picked up many times. The chain links TRBV5-1 to TRBJ2-5; the D is unclear. The CDR3 extends over 13 amino acids. The germline V gene encodes CDR1 SGHRS and CDR2 YFSETQ. Trimming removed 0 bases at V and 1 base at J, with 4 bases between. CDR3 loop: CASSLGFQETQYF. The CDR3 region has the DNA TGCGCCAGCAGCTTGGGATTCCAAGAGACCCAGTACTTC.

J is TRBJ2-1 and V is TRBV7-9; possible D gene TRBD1, 6 bases. Germline CDR1 reads SEHNR; CDR2 reads FQNEAQ (reference sequence). The CDR3 runs 16 residues. V gave up 6 bases and J gave up 10 bases, with 25 bases separating them. Here the CDR3 reads CASSRGRPGDLREQFF. CDR3 nucleotides: TGTGCCAGCAGTCGGGGCCGGCCAGGGGATCTTAGGGAGCAGTTCTTC.

This sequence joins TRBV5-1 and TRBJ2-5; 7 bases map to TRBD2. V was pared by 4 bases and J by 9 bases, with 12 bases of the junction left unmatched. CDR3 length: 14 residues. Per germline, CDR1 SGHRS and CDR2 YFSETQ. The CDR3 nucleotides read TGCGCCAGCAGCCCCAGCGGGGCCTTTGGAGCCCAGTACTTC. Amino acids: CASSPSGAFGAQYF.

This clonotype was recorded a few times. This chain uses TRBV5-4 with TRBJ2-1, with 10 bases fitting TRBD1. Trimming took 4 bases from V and 5 from J; bases not matched to a gene: 6. The CDR3 is 15 amino acids. The germline CDR1 and CDR2 sequences are SGHNT and YYREEE (reference sequence). The CDR3 loop is CASSPRDRGHNEQFF. The CDR3 coding sequence is TGTGCCAGCAGCCCCCGGGACAGGGGACACAATGAGCAGTTCTTC.

V gene TRBV15 combines with J gene TRBJ2-7; TRBD2 is a possible D gene (5 bases). Germline V gene data show CDR1 as LNHNV and CDR2 as YYDKDF (reference sequence). The CDR3 covers 14 residues. Trimming pared 5 bases from V and 3 bases from J, leaving 14 bases between. CDR3 amino acids: CATSREGGHYEQYF. DNA for the CDR3: TGTGCCACCAGCCGCGAGGGCGGGCACTACGAGCAGTACTTC.

This clonotype was found a few times. The V gene is TRBV5-1, the J gene TRBJ2-5; weak D call: TRBD1 (6 bases). Germline-derived CDR1 and CDR2 are SGHRS and YFSETQ. The CDR3 is made up of 15 amino acids. Deletions cut 7 bases from V and 4 bases from J, with 20 bases between. In nucleotides, the CDR3 is TGCGCCAGCCGTCCCCTCGTGACAGGCGGAGAGACCCAGTACTTC. Protein product: CASRPLVTGGETQYF.

This clonotype was counted ten times or more. The chain is built from TRBV7-8 and TRBJ2-1, with a possible D match to TRBD2 (6 bases). This CDR3 is built from 14 residues. The V and J ends lost 1 base and 7 bases respectively, with 11 bases between them. CDR1 is SGHVS, CDR2 FQNEAQ, per germline. CDR3 loop: CASSLGLGGNEQFF. CDR3 nucleotides: TGTGCCAGCAGCTTAGGACTAGGTGGGAATGAGCAGTTCTTC.

The chain employs TRBV20-1 and TRBJ2-7; D is undetermined. The CDR3 loop spans 11 amino acids. With 0 bases removed from V and 3 bases from J, the gap between germline ends came to 3 bases. From germline, CDR1 is DFQATT and CDR2 SNEGSKA (reference sequence). CDR3 nucleotide sequence: TGCAGTGCTAGAGAAGACTACGAGCAGTACTTC. It encodes CSAREDYEQYF.

This sequence joins TRBV12-3 or TRBV12-4 and TRBJ1-1, with D possibly being TRBD1 (5 bases). The CDR3 covers 14 residues. V gave up 5 bases and J gave up 0 bases, with 10 bases separating them. CDR3 nucleotide sequence: TGTGCCAGCAGTAAGGGACCGTTGAACACTGAAGCTTTCTTT. Its protein is CASSKGPLNTEAFF.

In its sample, this clonotype was seen a few times. The chain combines TRBV12-3 or TRBV12-4 with TRBJ1-6; unclear D gene. The length of the CDR3 is 14 residues. The V gene lost 3 bases and the J gene lost 4 bases, with 7 bases spanning the gap. The CDR3 DNA reads as TGTGCCAGCAGTTTTAACAGTTATAATTCACCCCTCCACTTT. This sequence encodes CASSFNSYNSPLHF.

V is TRBV5-5 and J is TRBJ2-3; no firm D call. Trimming stripped 4 bases from V and 3 bases from J, with 18 bases between. The CDR3 is 16 amino acids. In germline, CDR1 is SGHKS, CDR2 YYEKEE (reference sequence). The CDR3 region is CASSQPARKVTDTQYF. The CDR3 nucleotides read TGTGCCAGCAGCCAACCGGCCCGAAAGGTGACAGATACGCAGTATTTT.

This chain links TRBV5-1 with TRBJ2-5; the match to TRBD1 covers 8 bases. CDR3 size: 15 residues. The J segment lost 5 bases and the V segment lost 0 bases, leaving 6 bases of the junction unmatched. The V gene's germline CDR1 is SGHRS and CDR2 YFSETQ. The CDR3 protein is CASSLGTGGAETQYF. The DNA of the CDR3 is TGCGCCAGCAGCTTGGGTACAGGGGGAGCGGAGACCCAGTACTTC.

The CDR3 spells CASSQGRWGGADYGYTF. CDR3 coding DNA: TGCGCCAGCAGCCAAGGGCGGTGGGGGGGCGCCGACTATGGCTACACCTTC. The chain couples TRBV4-1 to TRBJ1-2, with D possibly matching TRBD1 (6 bases). The CDR3 has 17 residues. Germline V gene lookup returns CDR1 MGHRA and CDR2 YSYEKL. V lost 1 base, J lost 3 bases, and 18 bases lay in between.

This sequence joins TRBV29-1 and TRBJ2-3; 7 nucleotides align to TRBD2. Per germline, CDR1 SQVTM and CDR2 ANQGSEA. The V gene end was trimmed by 7 bases and the J gene end by 9 bases; junction bases not matched to a gene: 10. CDR3 length equals 12 residues. The CDR3 nucleotides are TGCAGCGCCGAACTCGGGGGGTGGACGCAGTATTTT. The encoded protein is CSAELGGWTQYF.

This clonotype has a handful of counts. The chain has TRBV18 and TRBJ2-2; no firm D call. With 1 base removed from V and 3 bases from J, the gap between germline ends came to 6 bases. This CDR3 region has 14 residues. CDR1 is KGHSH and CDR2 is LQKENI in the germline V gene. The CDR3 here is CASSPRHDTGELFF. The CDR3 DNA reads as TGTGCCAGCTCACCACGTCACGACACCGGGGAGCTGTTTTTT. Variable domain in full (rest from reference TRBV18 and TRBJ2-2): NAGVMQNPRHLVRRRGQEARLRCSPMKGHSHVYWYRQLPEEGLKFMVYLQKENIIDESGMPKERFSAEFPKEGPSILRIQQVVRGDSAAYFCASSPRHDTGELFFGEGSRLTVL.